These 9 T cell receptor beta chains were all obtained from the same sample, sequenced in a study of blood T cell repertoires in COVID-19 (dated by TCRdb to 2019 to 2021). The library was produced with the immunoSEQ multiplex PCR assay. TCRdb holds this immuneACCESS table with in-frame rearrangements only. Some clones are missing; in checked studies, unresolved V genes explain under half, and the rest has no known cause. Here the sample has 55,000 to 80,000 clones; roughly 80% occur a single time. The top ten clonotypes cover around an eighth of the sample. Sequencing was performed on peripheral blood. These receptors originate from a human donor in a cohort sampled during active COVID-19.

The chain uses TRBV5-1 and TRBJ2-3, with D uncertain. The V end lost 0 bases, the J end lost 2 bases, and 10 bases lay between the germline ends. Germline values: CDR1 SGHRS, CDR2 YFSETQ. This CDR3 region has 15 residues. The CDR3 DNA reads TGCGCCAGCAGCTTGGACAGCTTCCCCACAGATACGCAGTATTTT. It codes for CASSLDSFPTDTQYF. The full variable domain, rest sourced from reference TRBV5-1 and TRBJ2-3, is KAGVTQTPRYLIKTRGQQVTLSCSPISGHRSVSWYQQTPGQGLQFLFEYFSETQRNKGNFPGRFSGRQFSNSRSEMNVSTLELGDSALYLCASSLDSFPTDTQYFGPGTRLTVL.

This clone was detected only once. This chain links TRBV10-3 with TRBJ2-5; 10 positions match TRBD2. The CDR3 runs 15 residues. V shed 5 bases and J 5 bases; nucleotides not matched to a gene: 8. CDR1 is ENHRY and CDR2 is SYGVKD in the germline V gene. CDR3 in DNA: TGTGCCATCAGTACCCTCAGCGGGGGGGCGGAGACCCAGTACTTC. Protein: CAISTLSGGAETQYF.

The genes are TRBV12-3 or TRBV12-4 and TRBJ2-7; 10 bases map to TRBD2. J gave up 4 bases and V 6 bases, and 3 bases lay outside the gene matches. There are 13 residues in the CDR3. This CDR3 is CASSLAGEYEQYF. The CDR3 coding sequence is TGTGCCAGCAGCCTAGCGGGGGAGTACGAGCAGTACTTC.

The CDR3 reads CASSVSLTGELFF. Written as DNA, the CDR3 is TGTGCCAGCAGTGTGTCTCTCACCGGGGAGCTGTTTTTT. The chain has TRBV6-4 and TRBJ2-2; D gene unclear. The CDR3 is 13 amino acids. V dropped 4 bases and J dropped 4 bases, with 7 bases sitting between them. Germline loops: CDR1 MRHNA, CDR2 SNTAGT.

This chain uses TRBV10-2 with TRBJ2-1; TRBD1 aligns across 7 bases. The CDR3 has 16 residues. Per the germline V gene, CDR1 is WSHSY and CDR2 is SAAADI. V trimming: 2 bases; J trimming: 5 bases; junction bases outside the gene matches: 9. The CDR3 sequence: CASSEPRGQAHNEQFF. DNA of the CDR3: TGCGCCAGCAGTGAGCCTCGAGGACAGGCACACAATGAGCAGTTCTTC.

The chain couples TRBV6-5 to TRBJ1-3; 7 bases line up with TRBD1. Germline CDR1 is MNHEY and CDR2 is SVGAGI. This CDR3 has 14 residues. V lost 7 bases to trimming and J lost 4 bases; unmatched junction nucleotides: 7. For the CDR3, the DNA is TGTGCCAGCAATCAGGGGGGTTCCGGAAACACCATATATTTT. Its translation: CASNQGGSGNTIYF.

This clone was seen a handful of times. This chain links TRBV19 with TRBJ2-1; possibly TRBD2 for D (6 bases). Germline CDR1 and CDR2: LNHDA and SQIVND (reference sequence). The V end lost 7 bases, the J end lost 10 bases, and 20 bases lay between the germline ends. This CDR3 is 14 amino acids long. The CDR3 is CASNRLGGLVEQFF. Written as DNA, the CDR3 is TGTGCCAGTAATCGACTGGGGGGACTGGTCGAGCAGTTCTTC.

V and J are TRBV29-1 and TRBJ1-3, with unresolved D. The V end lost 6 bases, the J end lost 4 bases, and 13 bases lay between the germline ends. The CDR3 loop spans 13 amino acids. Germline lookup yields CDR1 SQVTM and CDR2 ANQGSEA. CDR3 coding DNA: TGCAGCGTCGAGGCCGCCCGCGGAAACACCATATATTTT. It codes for CSVEAARGNTIYF. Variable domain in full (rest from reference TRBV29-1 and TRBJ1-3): SAVISQKPSRDICQRGTSLTIQCQVDSQVTMMFWYRQQPGQSLTLIATANQGSEATYESGFVIDKFPISRPNLTFSTLTVSNMSPEDSSIYLCSVEAARGNTIYFGEGSWLTVV.

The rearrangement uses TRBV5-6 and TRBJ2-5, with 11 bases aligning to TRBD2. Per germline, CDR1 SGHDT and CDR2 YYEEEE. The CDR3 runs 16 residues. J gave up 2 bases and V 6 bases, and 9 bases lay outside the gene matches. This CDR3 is CASTWAASGGQETQYF. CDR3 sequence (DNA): TGTGCCAGCACCTGGGCGGCTAGCGGGGGGCAAGAGACCCAGTACTTC.